This is a list of T cell receptor beta chains from one sample in a study of Tregs in tolerant kidney transplant recipients. Produced via immunoSEQ multiplex PCR; TCRdb's table is partial and in-frame only. Among about 240,000 clones listed, more than 65% were seen once. The specimen sequenced was CD4+ T cells from blood. All receptors derive from a human donor in good health. Each CDR3 is given with its conserved first and last residue. Fields, in order: V gene, J gene, clone size, CDR3 protein. The listing skips clone size in some rows; elsewhere it reads once, few, many or a size class.

V: TRBV10-3; J: TRBJ1-6; size: NA; CDR3: CAIRPHGDTYNSPLHF
V: TRBV5-4; J: TRBJ2-7; size: NA; CDR3: CASSLLRTGLYEQYF
V: TRBV5-1; J: TRBJ2-2; size: NA; CDR3: CASTPRTTNTGELFF
V: TRBV7-2; J: TRBJ1-2; size: few; CDR3: CASTVGWGRDNYGYTF
V: TRBV4-1; J: TRBJ2-1; size: NA; CDR3: CASSQPKRGSNNEQFF
V: TRBV5-1; J: TRBJ1-2; size: NA; CDR3: CASSLGVTGQYGYTF
V: TRBV7-8; J: TRBJ1-5; size: NA; CDR3: CASSSRGGLGNQPQHF
V: TRBV5-1; J: TRBJ2-2; size: NA; CDR3: CASNRVQGANTGELFF
V: TRBV14; J: TRBJ1-6; size: NA; CDR3: CASSPHLNNSPLHF
V: TRBV21-1; J: TRBJ2-7; size: NA; CDR3: CASSKTGFEQYF
V: TRBV13; J: TRBJ1-1; size: NA; CDR3: CASSSSGGVTEAFF
V: TRBV30; J: TRBJ1-4; size: NA; CDR3: CAWSLQRTTNEKLFF
V: TRBV5-1; J: TRBJ1-2; size: once; CDR3: CASSTGQGERGYTF
V: TRBV11-2; J: TRBJ2-7; size: NA; CDR3: CASSLQRGGHEQYF
V: TRBV25-1; J: TRBJ1-5; size: NA; CDR3: CASSDAGGSNQPQHF
V: TRBV6-1; J: TRBJ2-1; size: NA; CDR3: CASSSRGYEQFF
V: TRBV7-9; J: TRBJ1-1; size: NA; CDR3: CASSYGTVNTEASF
V: TRBV5-4; J: TRBJ2-4; size: NA; CDR3: CASSQGTFAKNIQYF
V: TRBV7-9; J: TRBJ1-2; size: NA; CDR3: CASSSTGDRYTF
V: TRBV10-3; J: TRBJ2-3; size: NA; CDR3: CAISAGGSTDTQYF
V: TRBV21-1; J: TRBJ1-4; size: NA; CDR3: CASSKNRDKNEKLFF
V: TRBV5-4; J: TRBJ2-7; size: NA; CDR3: CASSLEGQGSYEQYF
V: TRBV19; J: TRBJ2-7; size: NA; CDR3: CASSLGTTFSYEQYF
V: TRBV19; J: TRBJ2-7; size: once; CDR3: CASSMGGGGASYEQYF
V: TRBV11-1; J: TRBJ2-4; size: NA; CDR3: CASSLAVMGGQHIQYF
V: TRBV28; J: TRBJ2-7; size: NA; CDR3: CASSLAGTGIHEQYF
V: TRBV7-9; J: TRBJ2-3; size: NA; CDR3: CASSLGGGPGDTQYF
V: TRBV4-2; J: TRBJ2-1; size: NA; CDR3: CASSQVVGRGGNEQFF
V: TRBV5-1; J: TRBJ2-7; size: NA; CDR3: CASASTGGGYEQYF
V: TRBV19; J: TRBJ1-5; size: NA; CDR3: CASSIGVGQPQHF